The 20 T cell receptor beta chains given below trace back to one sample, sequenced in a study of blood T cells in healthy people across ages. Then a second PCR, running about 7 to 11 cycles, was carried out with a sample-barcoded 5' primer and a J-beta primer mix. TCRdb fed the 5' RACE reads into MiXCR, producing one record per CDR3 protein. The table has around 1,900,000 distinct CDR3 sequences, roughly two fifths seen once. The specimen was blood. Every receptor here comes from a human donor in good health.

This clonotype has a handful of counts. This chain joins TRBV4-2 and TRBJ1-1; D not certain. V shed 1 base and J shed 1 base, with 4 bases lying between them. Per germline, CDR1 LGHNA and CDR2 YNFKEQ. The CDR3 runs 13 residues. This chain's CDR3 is CASSQGWNTEAFF. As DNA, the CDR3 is TGTGCCAGCAGCCAAGGCTGGAACACTGAAGCTTTCTTT.

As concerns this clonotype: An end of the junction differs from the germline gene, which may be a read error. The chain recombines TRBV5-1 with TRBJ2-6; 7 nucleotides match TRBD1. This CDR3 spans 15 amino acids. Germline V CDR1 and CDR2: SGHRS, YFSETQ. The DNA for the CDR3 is TGCGCCAGCAGACCCAGGGGGTCTGAGGCCAACGTCCTGACTTTC. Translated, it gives CASRPRGSEANVLTF.

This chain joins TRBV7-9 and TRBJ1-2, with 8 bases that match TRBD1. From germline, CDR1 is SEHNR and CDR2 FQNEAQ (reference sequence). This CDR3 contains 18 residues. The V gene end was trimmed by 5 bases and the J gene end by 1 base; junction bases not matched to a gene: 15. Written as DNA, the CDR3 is TGTGCCAGCAGCACCAGTAATCCGGGACAGGACTTTAACTATGGCTACACCTTC. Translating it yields CASSTSNPGQDFNYGYTF.

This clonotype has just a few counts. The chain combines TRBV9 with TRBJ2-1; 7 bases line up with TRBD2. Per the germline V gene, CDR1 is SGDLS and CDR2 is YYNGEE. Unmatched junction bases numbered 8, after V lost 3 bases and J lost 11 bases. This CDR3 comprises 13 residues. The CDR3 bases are TGTGCCAGCAGCGCAGGACTAGACTGGAAGCAGTTCTTC. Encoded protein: CASSAGLDWKQFF. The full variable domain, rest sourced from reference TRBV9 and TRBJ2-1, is DSGVTQTPKHLITATGQRVTLRCSPRSGDLSVYWYQQSLDQGLQFLIQYYNGEERAKGNILERFSAQQFPDLHSELNLSSLELGDSALYFCASSAGLDWKQFFGPGTRLTVL.

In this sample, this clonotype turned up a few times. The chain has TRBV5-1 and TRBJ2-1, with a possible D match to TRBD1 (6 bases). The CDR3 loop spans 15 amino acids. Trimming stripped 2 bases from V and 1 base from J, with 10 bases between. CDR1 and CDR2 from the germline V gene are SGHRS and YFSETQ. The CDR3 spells CASSLPGQSYNEQFF. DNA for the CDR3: TGCGCCAGCAGCTTACCGGGACAATCCTACAATGAGCAGTTCTTC.

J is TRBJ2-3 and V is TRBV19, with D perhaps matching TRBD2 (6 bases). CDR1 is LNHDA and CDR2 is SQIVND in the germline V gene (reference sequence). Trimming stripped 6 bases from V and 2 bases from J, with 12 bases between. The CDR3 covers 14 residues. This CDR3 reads CASSLWGVTDTQYF. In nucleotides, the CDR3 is TGTGCCAGTAGCCTATGGGGGGTCACAGATACGCAGTATTTT.

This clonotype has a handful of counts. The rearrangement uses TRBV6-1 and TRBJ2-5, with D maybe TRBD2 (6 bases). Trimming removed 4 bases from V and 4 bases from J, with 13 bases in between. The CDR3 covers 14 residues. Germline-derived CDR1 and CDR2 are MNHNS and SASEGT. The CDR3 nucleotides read TGTGCCAGCAGTGCCCATAGCGGTGGAGAGACCCAGTACTTC. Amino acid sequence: CASSAHSGGETQYF.

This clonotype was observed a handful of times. Here the CDR3 reads CASSQVQSGNTEAFF. The DNA of the CDR3 is TGCGCCAGCAGCCAAGTACAATCGGGAAACACTGAAGCTTTCTTT. The chain couples TRBV4-3 to TRBJ1-1; no firm D call. This CDR3 region has 15 residues. Trimming shortened V by 1 base and J by 2 bases, and 11 bases separated the two germline ends. CDR1 is LGHNA and CDR2 is YSLEER in the germline V gene.

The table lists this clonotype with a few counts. CDR3 sequence (DNA): TGTGCCAGCAGTTACCCGACTGGACTAGCGGGGGGGCATGAGCAGTTCTTC. Translation gives CASSYPTGLAGGHEQFF. This chain joins TRBV6-5 and TRBJ2-1, with TRBD2 matching 15 bases. The junction had 7 bases not matched to a gene; V was cut back by 2 bases and J by 8 bases. Germline-derived CDR1 and CDR2 are MNHEY and SVGAGI. The CDR3 extends over 17 amino acids.

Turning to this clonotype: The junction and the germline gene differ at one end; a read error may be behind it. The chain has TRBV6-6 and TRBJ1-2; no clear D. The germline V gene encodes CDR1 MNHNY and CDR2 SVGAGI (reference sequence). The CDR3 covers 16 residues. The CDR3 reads CASSYFSPPAVDGCTF. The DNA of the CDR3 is TGTGCCAGCAGTTACTTCTCCCCCCCAGCTGTAGATGGCTGCACCTTC.

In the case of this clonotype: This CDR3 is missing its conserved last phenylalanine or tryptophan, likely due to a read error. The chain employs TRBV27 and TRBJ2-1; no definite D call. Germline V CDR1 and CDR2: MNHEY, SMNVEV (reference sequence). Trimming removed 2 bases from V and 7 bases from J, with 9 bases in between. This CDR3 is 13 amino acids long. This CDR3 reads CASSLTLGNEQFL. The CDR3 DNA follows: TGTGCCAGCAGTTTAACCCTAGGTAATGAGCAGTTCTTG.

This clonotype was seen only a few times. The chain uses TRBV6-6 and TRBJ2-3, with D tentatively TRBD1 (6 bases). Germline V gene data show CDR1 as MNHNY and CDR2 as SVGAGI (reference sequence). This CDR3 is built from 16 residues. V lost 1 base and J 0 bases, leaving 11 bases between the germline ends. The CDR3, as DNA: TGTGCCAGCAGTTACTTGGGGGCTGGGAGCACAGATACGCAGTATTTT. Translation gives CASSYLGAGSTDTQYF.

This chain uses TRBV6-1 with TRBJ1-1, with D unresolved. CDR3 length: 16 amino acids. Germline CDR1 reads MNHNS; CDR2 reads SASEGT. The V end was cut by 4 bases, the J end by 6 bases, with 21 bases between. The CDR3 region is CASSAYYLGSKAEAFF. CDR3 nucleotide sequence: TGTGCCAGCAGTGCTTACTACCTAGGCTCGAAGGCTGAAGCTTTCTTT.

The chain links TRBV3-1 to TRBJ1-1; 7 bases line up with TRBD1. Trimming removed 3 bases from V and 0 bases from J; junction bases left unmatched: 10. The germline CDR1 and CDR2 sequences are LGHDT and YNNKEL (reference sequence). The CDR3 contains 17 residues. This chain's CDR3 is CASSHLPDRSMNTEAFF. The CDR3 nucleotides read TGTGCCAGCAGCCACCTCCCGGACAGGAGTATGAACACTGAAGCTTTCTTT.

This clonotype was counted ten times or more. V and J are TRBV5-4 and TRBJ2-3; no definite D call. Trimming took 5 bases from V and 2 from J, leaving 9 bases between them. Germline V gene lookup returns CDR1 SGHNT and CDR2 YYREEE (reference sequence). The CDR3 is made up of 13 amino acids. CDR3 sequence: CASSADLTDTQYF. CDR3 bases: TGTGCCAGCAGTGCGGATCTCACAGATACGCAGTATTTT.

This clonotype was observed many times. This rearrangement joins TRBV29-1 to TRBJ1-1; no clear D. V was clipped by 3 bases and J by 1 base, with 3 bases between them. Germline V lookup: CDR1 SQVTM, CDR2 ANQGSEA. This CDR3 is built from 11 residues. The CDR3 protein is CSVDGNTEAFF. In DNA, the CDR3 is TGCAGCGTTGATGGGAACACTGAAGCTTTCTTT.

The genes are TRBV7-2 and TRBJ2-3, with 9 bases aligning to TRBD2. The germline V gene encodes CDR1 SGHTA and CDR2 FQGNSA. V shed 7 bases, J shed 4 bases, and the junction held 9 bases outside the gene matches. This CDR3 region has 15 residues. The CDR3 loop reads CASNPLGTSSDTQYF. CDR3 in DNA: TGTGCCAGCAACCCCCTCGGGACTAGCTCAGATACGCAGTATTTT.

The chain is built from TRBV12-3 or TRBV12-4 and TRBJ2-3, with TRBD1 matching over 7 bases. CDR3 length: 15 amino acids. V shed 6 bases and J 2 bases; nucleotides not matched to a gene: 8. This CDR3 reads CASRSSTGVTDTQYF. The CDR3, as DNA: TGTGCCAGCAGGTCGTCCACAGGGGTCACAGATACGCAGTATTTT.

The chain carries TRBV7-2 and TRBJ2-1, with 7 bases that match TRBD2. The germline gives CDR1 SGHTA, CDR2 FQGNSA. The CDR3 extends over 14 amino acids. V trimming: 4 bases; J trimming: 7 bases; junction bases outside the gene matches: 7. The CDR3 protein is CASSSSHGGNEQFF. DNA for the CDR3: TGTGCCAGCAGCTCATCGCACGGGGGGAATGAGCAGTTCTTC.

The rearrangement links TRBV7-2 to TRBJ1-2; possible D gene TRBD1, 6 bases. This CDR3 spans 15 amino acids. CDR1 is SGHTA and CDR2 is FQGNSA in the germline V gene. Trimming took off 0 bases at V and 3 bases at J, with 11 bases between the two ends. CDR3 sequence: CASSLAYGGDYGYTF. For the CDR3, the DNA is TGTGCCAGCAGCTTAGCGTACGGGGGCGACTATGGCTACACCTTC.